What follows describes a single TCR beta chain. The data are from a study of blood T cell repertoires in COVID-19. The data were produced by immunoSEQ multiplex PCR, yet TCRdb's version contains in-frame clones alone and is incomplete. The profile covers approximately 320,000 clones, with under 95% appearing a single time and 2.6% taken by the ten largest. This clonotype originated in a man aged 55 to 70 who had recovered from COVID-19. Source material: PBMCs or T cells enriched from blood (not recorded which).

CDR3 coding DNA: TGTGCCAGCAGATCCGGACAGGGCAATAATTCACCCCTCCACTTT. It is translated as CASRSGQGNNSPLHF. The gene calls are TRBV11-2 and TRBJ1-6; 8 nucleotides match TRBD1. V gave up 6 bases and J gave up 5 bases; unmatched junction bases: 6. Germline V gives CDR1 SGHAT, CDR2 FQNNGV. There are 15 residues in the CDR3.